This TCR beta chain came from a study of regulatory T cells in long-lasting Graves disease (dated by TCRdb to the early 2020s). Study-wide context: Patients with newly diagnosed Graves' disease had been on antithyroid drugs for under 3 months. Peripheral blood TCR sequencing and RNA sequencing compared persistent Graves' disease patients with newly diagnosed Graves' disease patients. The study was registered as a clinical trial and conducted in China. A total of roughly 35 samples underwent TCR sequencing: about 13 from persistent and roughly 20 from newly diagnosed Graves' disease patients.

Summary of the overall study and its limitations: Compared with newly diagnosed patients, patients with persistent Graves' disease had lower TCR Shannon entropy and fewer highly expanded clones, which suggests clonal expansion. Persistent patients shared more public clonotypes among themselves (around 3,000) than newly diagnosed patients did (about 970). Sequencing and analysis were limited to the TCR beta chain. The authors acknowledged the small sample size as a limitation that may reduce accuracy. Preferential use of TRBV28, TRBJ1-2 and TRBJ2-5 was observed in persistent disease, whereas TRBV20-1 and TRBJ2-1 were favored in newly diagnosed disease. The study examined only peripheral blood because the primary lesion, thyroid tissue, could not be accessed.

Libraries were constructed by multiplex PCR. The data were produced on an Illumina HiSeq 4000. TCR beta libraries were built with iRepertoire HTBI primers and Arm-PCR amplification of CDR3 regions. Before sequencing, the PCR products went through gel purification. The original pipeline was this. A total of fewer than 70 TRBV and some 15 TRBJ segments were identified across samples and were used for gene usage analysis of CDR3 amino acid clonotypes. COPE and FqMerger were used to merge the filtered high-quality paired reads into contigs. Contigs were aligned with BLAST to IMGT TRBV, TRBD and TRBJ reference genes, and CDR3 was defined per IMGT. Any clonotype with a frequency above 0.1% was counted as a highly expanded clone. Shannon entropy served as the measure of repertoire diversity, while the Gini coefficient captured V-J evenness. A clonotype was considered public if more than one individual shared it. TCRdb handled the public reads itself, with Q25 trimming in fastp and clone calling in MiXCR, and kept productive beta chains. Every distinct CDR3 protein forms one entry, paired with its most common genes and DNA. The V and J calls shown here were made by TCRdb, not taken from the authors' results. Here the sample has about 610,000 distinct CDR3 sequences; around 15% occur a single time. Together, the top ten hold approximately 12% of the sample.

Taken from cysteine to phenylalanine, the CDR3 has 9 residues. Only the CDR3 portion is preserved as DNA: 27 bases, with reading frame beginning at the first base. CDR1 is given as GTSNPN and CDR2 as SVGIG, both from the germline V gene (reference sequence). V and J lose 7 bases and 7 bases, and a span of 7 bases separates them. The sample's time point label, in plain terms: newly diagnosed GD, antithyroid drugs for less than 3 months. For both TCR sequencing and RNA sequencing, RNA was extracted from PBMCs in TRIzol. Graves' disease was diagnosed according to American Thyroid Association guidelines. Recruitment of patients was carried out at an endocrinology department in Xi'an, China. From each patient, about 9 milliliters of peripheral blood was collected into an EDTA anticoagulant tube. Ficoll Paque Plus density gradient separation was used to isolate PBMCs, and no further T cell sorting was performed. An Agilent 2100 Bioanalyzer and agarose gel were used to check RNA quality, and a NanoDrop 2000 was used to measure RNA concentration.

In regard to this clonotype: This clone's antigen is unknown. No clone much larger than this one lies a single base away; base qualities are absent.

These same records also appear under a second study, on T cells in Graves' hyperthyroidism and ophthalmopathy. The second paper states: Stable Graves' hyperthyroidism was defined as the absence of progression to ophthalmopathy over 18 months of follow-up. Hyperthyroidism patients were newly diagnosed, had a disease duration of under 2 months, and were aged 18 to 65 years. Patients with uncontrolled infections, other autoimmune diseases, pregnancy or lactation were excluded. Diagnoses relied on clinical symptoms, serum thyroxine and TRAb, thyroid ultrasound and orbital computed tomography. The first round of RT-PCR for the TCR CDR3 was performed with the HTBI primer set and the Qiagen OneStep RT-PCR kit. Most expanded thyroid clonotypes (frequency above 0.001) were also detected in blood, suggesting blood repertoires may reflect thyroid immune responses. Ophthalmopathy was separated from stable hyperthyroidism by a 13 V-J signature model, with over 85% sensitivity and 81% to 83% specificity obtained in cross-validation and 80%/75% obtained in testing. During validation, the model predicted progression to ophthalmopathy a median of roughly 7.1 months ahead of onset, with almost 71% sensitivity and less than 85% specificity. To identify TCR V-J signatures that set the groups apart, the researchers used a discovery cohort of approximately 98 patients, made up of 40 to 45 with Graves' ophthalmopathy and 57 with stable Graves' hyperthyroidism. Prospective prediction of ophthalmopathy was tested in an independent validation cohort of approximately 18 hyperthyroidism patients and 17 patients who later progressed to ophthalmopathy. The 100 or so discovery patients were randomly split 7:3 into training and test sets. The study also compared thyroid tissue and blood T-cell repertoires from several Graves' hyperthyroidism patients. After blood sampling, hyperthyroidism patients were treated with methimazole at a starting dose of 30 mg daily, and ophthalmopathy patients were treated with high-dose intravenous methylprednisolone. The libraries were constructed in a second round of multiplex PCR and then size-selected and purified. Libraries were sequenced paired-end with 100 bp reads on an Illumina HiSeq2000. Raw data were processed with SOAPnuke, discarding reads with adapters, uncalled bases, mean Phred below 15, or no exact constant-primer or identifier match. COPE v1.2.5 was used to merge the high-quality paired reads, and each unique nucleotide sequence was defined as a clonotype. MiTCR v1.1 was used to align the clonotypes against IMGT TRBV, TRBD and TRBJ reference segments. The analysis was restricted to V-J combinations with a frequency above 0.0001, which together covered just over 98% of the repertoires. The TCS score was defined as the ratio of F50 (clonal expansion) to E x V (chaos), calculated using BLOSUM62-based TCRdist between CDR3 peptides within each V-J. Welch's t-statistics and random forest reduced roughly 530 V-J features to 13, which were used in a naive Bayes classifier (R e1071). No statistical method was used to fix the sample size in advance, and group allocation was not hidden from the investigators. The paper describes TCR Vbeta CDR3 sequencing of around 130 peripheral blood samples, made up of some 40 ophthalmopathy patients, around 78 hyperthyroidism patients and approximately 17 progressor patients.

Source: peripheral blood mononuclear cells (PBMCs), taken at new diagnosis, from a patient treated with antithyroid drugs. This TCR was sampled from a man between 18 and 29 years old with Graves disease. Donor details come from another sample of the same person, matched by shared clones. The rearrangement joined TRBV30 to TRBJ1-1; the D gene assignment is ambiguous. The CDR3: CALDGEAFF. The DNA sequence follows: TGTGCCTTGGACGGTGAAGCTTTCTTT.